Listed below are T cell receptor beta chains from one sample, sequenced in a study of T-cell memory formation after mild COVID-19. TCRdb recomputed calls from the 5' RACE reads with MiXCR, one row per CDR3 protein. The sample records a few hundred thousand distinct CDR3 sequences, around a quarter being singletons. The sequenced sample was PBMCs or a T cell subset sorted from them (not recorded which). Receptors were obtained from an adult woman who had mild COVID-19 (a few samples of this study predate the infection). Cell type and time point are not known. CDR3s include the opening cysteine and the closing phenylalanine or tryptophan. Each record gives: clone size, J gene, V gene, D gene, CDR3 DNA, CDR3 protein. The D gene is left open where the match is weak. Rows may omit the clone size; those that give it use once, few, many or a size class.

clone size: NA
J gene: TRBJ1-5
V gene: TRBV20-1
D gene: NA
CDR3 DNA: TGCAGTGCTAGAGCTTTGAAAGGGTGGAATCAGCCCCAGCATTTT
CDR3 protein: CSARALKGWNQPQHF

clone size: few
J gene: TRBJ2-1
V gene: TRBV11-2
D gene: TRBD2
CDR3 DNA: TGTGCCAGCAGCTTAGATAGCGGAGTAGCGGGAGCGTTCTACAATGAGCAGTTCTTC
CDR3 protein: CASSLDSGVAGAFYNEQFF

clone size: NA
J gene: TRBJ2-7
V gene: TRBV11-1
D gene: NA
CDR3 DNA: TGTGCCAGCAGCCTAGCTTGGGGCTCCTACGAGCAGTACTTC
CDR3 protein: CASSLAWGSYEQYF

clone size: few
J gene: TRBJ1-1
V gene: TRBV27
D gene: NA
CDR3 DNA: TGTGCCAGCATCCGAAAGGACAGCTCCCTTATTGAAGCTTTCTTT
CDR3 protein: CASIRKDSSLIEAFF

clone size: NA
J gene: TRBJ2-3
V gene: TRBV3-1
D gene: NA
CDR3 DNA: TGTGCCAGCAGCCAAGACTGGGCGGGCTTGGGCACAGATACGCAGTATTTT
CDR3 protein: CASSQDWAGLGTDTQYF

clone size: NA
J gene: TRBJ2-7
V gene: TRBV7-7
D gene: TRBD2
CDR3 DNA: TGTGCTAGCAGCTTGGGGGGGGGACCGCAGTACGAGCAGTACTTC
CDR3 protein: CASSLGGGPQYEQYF

clone size: NA
J gene: TRBJ2-7
V gene: TRBV7-9
D gene: NA
CDR3 DNA: TGTGCCAGCAGCCCCCTTTACTCCTACGAGCAGTACTTC
CDR3 protein: CASSPLYSYEQYF

clone size: many
J gene: TRBJ1-1
V gene: TRBV20-1
D gene: NA
CDR3 DNA: TGCAGTGCTAGAAGGCGCGCACCGCGGGCAACTGAAGCTTTCTTT
CDR3 protein: CSARRRAPRATEAFF

clone size: few
J gene: TRBJ2-2
V gene: TRBV7-3
D gene: NA
CDR3 DNA: TGTGCCAGCAGCTTACGCCCCCCCGGGGAGCTGTTTTTT
CDR3 protein: CASSLRPPGELFF

clone size: many
J gene: TRBJ2-3
V gene: TRBV11-2
D gene: TRBD2
CDR3 DNA: TGTGCCAGCAGCCTAAAAGCGGGAGGGCCAATAGATACGCAGTATTTT
CDR3 protein: CASSLKAGGPIDTQYF

clone size: NA
J gene: TRBJ2-3
V gene: TRBV7-3
D gene: NA
CDR3 DNA: TGTGCCAGCGGGGCGGCGGACACAGATACGCAGTATTTT
CDR3 protein: CASGAADTDTQYF